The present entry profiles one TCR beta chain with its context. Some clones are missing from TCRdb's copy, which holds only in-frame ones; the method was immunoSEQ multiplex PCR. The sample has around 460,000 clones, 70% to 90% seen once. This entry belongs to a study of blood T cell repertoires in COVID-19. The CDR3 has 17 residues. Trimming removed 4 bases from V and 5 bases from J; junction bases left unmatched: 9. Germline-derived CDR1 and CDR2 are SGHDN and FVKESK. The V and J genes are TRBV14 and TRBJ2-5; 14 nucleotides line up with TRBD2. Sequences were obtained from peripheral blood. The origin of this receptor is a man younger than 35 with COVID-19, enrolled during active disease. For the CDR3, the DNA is TGTGCCAGCAGCCCAGGACTAGCGGGGGGCCCAAGGGAGACCCAGTACTTC. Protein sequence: CASSPGLAGGPRETQYF.